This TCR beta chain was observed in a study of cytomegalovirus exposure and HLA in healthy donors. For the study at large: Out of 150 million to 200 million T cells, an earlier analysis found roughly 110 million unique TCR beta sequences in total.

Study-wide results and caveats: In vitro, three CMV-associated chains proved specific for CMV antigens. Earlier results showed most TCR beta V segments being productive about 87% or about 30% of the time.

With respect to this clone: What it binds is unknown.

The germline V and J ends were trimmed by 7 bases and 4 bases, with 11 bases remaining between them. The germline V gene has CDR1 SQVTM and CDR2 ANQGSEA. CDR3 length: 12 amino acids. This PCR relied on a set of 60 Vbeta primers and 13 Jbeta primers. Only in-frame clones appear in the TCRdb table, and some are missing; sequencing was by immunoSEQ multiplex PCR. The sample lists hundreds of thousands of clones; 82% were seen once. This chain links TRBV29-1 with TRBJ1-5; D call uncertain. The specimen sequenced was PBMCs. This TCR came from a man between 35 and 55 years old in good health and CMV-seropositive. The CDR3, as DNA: TGCAGCGCTGGTGGGAGAAATCAGCCCCAGCATTTT. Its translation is CSAGGRNQPQHF.